This is a list of T cell receptor beta chains from one sample in a study of T cell responses to AZD1222 COVID-19 vaccine. The assay was immunoSEQ multiplex PCR, and TCRdb's table has in-frame clones only and misses some. The data show 100,000 or so clones, with roughly 90% seen just once and roughly 3% held by the top ten. This specimen consisted of peripheral blood, obtained 28 days after the second AZD1222 dose. Receptors originate from an adult who received the AZD1222 COVID-19 vaccine. Both conserved end residues are part of each CDR3. The order of the fields is D gene, V gene, clone size, J gene, CDR3 DNA, CDR3 protein. D genes are given only for firm matches. Clone size is not always given. Where it is, it says once, few, many or a class for expanded clones.

d_gene: .
v_gene: TRBV5-1
abundance: .
j_gene: TRBJ1-1
CDR3nt: TGCGCCAGCAGCTTGACAGCAATGAACACTGAAGCTTTCTTT
CDR3aa: CASSLTAMNTEAFF

d_gene: .
v_gene: TRBV27
abundance: .
j_gene: TRBJ1-3
CDR3nt: TGTGCCACCAAGGGACCTGGAAACACCATATATTTT
CDR3aa: CATKGPGNTIYF

d_gene: .
v_gene: TRBV2
abundance: few
j_gene: TRBJ1-4
CDR3nt: TGTGCCAGCAGTGTTGGAGGAACTAATGAAAAACTGTTTTTT
CDR3aa: CASSVGGTNEKLFF

d_gene: .
v_gene: TRBV14
abundance: .
j_gene: TRBJ2-7
CDR3nt: TGTGCCAGCAGCCAGGTCGACTACCAGCCCTACGAGCAGTACTTC
CDR3aa: CASSQVDYQPYEQYF

d_gene: TRBD1
v_gene: TRBV5-1
abundance: .
j_gene: TRBJ1-5
CDR3nt: TGCGCCAGCAGCCCGGGGGACAGAGCGTTTAGCAATCAGCCCCAGCATTTT
CDR3aa: CASSPGDRAFSNQPQHF

d_gene: TRBD1
v_gene: TRBV19
abundance: .
j_gene: TRBJ1-1
CDR3nt: TGTGCCACCGGCCGACAGGGGGTCACTGAAGCTTTCTTT
CDR3aa: CATGRQGVTEAFF

d_gene: .
v_gene: TRBV2
abundance: once
j_gene: TRBJ1-1
CDR3nt: TGTGCCAGCAGTGACGTCCAGTCTCTGGCGGGGCATGAAGCTTTCTTT
CDR3aa: CASSDVQSLAGHEAFF

d_gene: .
v_gene: TRBV7-2
abundance: .
j_gene: TRBJ1-3
CDR3nt: TGTGCCAGCAGCCCGTTGGGACTTCCGAGCTCTGGAAACACCATATATTTT
CDR3aa: CASSPLGLPSSGNTIYF

d_gene: TRBD1
v_gene: TRBV6-5
abundance: .
j_gene: TRBJ2-7
CDR3nt: TGTGCCAGCAGTTACGACGGGACAGGCACTTACGAGCAGTACTTC
CDR3aa: CASSYDGTGTYEQYF

d_gene: .
v_gene: TRBV29-1
abundance: .
j_gene: TRBJ1-3
CDR3nt: TGCAGCGTACCATGGGGAAACACCATATATTTT
CDR3aa: CSVPWGNTIYF

d_gene: .
v_gene: TRBV4-1
abundance: .
j_gene: TRBJ1-5
CDR3nt: TGCGCCAGCAGCCAACAGGGAGGAGGCAATCAGCCCCAGCATTTT
CDR3aa: CASSQQGGGNQPQHF

d_gene: .
v_gene: TRBV3-1/TRBV3-2
abundance: .
j_gene: TRBJ1-6
CDR3nt: TGTGCCAGCAGCCAAGATCCAGGCAACTCCTATAATTCACCCCTCCACTTT
CDR3aa: CASSQDPGNSYNSPLHF

d_gene: .
v_gene: TRBV7-2
abundance: .
j_gene: TRBJ2-2
CDR3nt: TGTGCCAGCAGCCCTGGGGGGATCGGCACCGGGGAGCTGTTTTTT
CDR3aa: CASSPGGIGTGELFF

d_gene: .
v_gene: TRBV7-8
abundance: .
j_gene: TRBJ1-4
CDR3nt: TGTGCCAGCAGCCCGGATGGAAACGAAAAACTGTTTTTT
CDR3aa: CASSPDGNEKLFF

d_gene: TRBD1
v_gene: TRBV4-2
abundance: .
j_gene: TRBJ1-5
CDR3nt: TGTGCCAGCAGCCAGGCCGACAGGGGTTTTGCTCAGCCCCAGCATTTT
CDR3aa: CASSQADRGFAQPQHF

d_gene: .
v_gene: TRBV5-1
abundance: .
j_gene: TRBJ1-1
CDR3nt: TGCGCCAGCAGCTTGGCCGAGGGTGGCGAAGCTTTCTTT
CDR3aa: CASSLAEGGEAFF